These T cell receptor beta chains were read from a single sample in a study of glioma-infiltrating T cells. MiXCR, run by TCRdb on the multiplex PCR reads, gives a single entry per CDR3 protein. The data hold around 130,000 distinct CDR3 sequences, with more than 20% observed a single time. Sequenced input: glioma tissue, nonneoplastic brain tissue, or PBMCs (not recorded which). The origin of the receptors is a human donor with low-grade glioma or glioblastoma, undergoing nonglioma brain surgery, or in good health (not recorded which). The CDR3 runs from the conserved cysteine through the conserved F or W. The order of the fields is CDR3 DNA, CDR3 protein, clone size, V gene, D gene, J gene. A D gene is named only where the DNA matches it firmly. Clone size appears in some rows only: once, few, many, or a class for an expanded clone.

TGCAGTGCTAGAGAGGGGCAGAACTATGGCTACACCTTC CSAREGQNYGYTF - TRBV20-1 - TRBJ1-2
TGTGCCAGCAGTCTTCGGGCCCTAGGGGCAGATGAGCAGTTCTTC CASSLRALGADEQFF - TRBV12-3/TRBV12-4 - TRBJ2-1
TGTGCCACCAGTGGCATTGCGGAGACCCAGTACTTC CATSGIAETQYF - TRBV24-1 - TRBJ2-5
TGTGCCAGTAGTATTCCACAGAATAATCAGCCCCAGCATTTT CASSIPQNNQPQHF few TRBV19 - TRBJ1-5
TGTGCCACCAGTGGCCCGACAGGGACTCAGCCCCAGTATTTT CATSGPTGTQPQYF - TRBV24-1 - TRBJ2-3
TGTGCCACCTCAACAGCCGCGAACACCGGGGAGCTGTTTTTT CATSTAANTGELFF - TRBV15 - TRBJ2-2
TGTGCCAGCAGCCCCCTCGGGGGGCGCAGAAACACCATATATTTT CASSPLGGRRNTIYF many TRBV3-1 - TRBJ1-3
TGTGCCAGCAGTTCGCAGTCATTCGGGACTAGCGGGGGAGACAATGAGCAGTTCTTC CASSSQSFGTSGGDNEQFF many TRBV28 TRBD2 TRBJ2-1
TGCAGTGCTAGGAGGGCTCCGGTAGATACGCAGTATTTT CSARRAPVDTQYF many TRBV20-1 - TRBJ2-3
TGTGCCAGCAAGGGCTTAACCTTTGATACGCAGTATTTT CASKGLTFDTQYF - TRBV2 - TRBJ2-3
TGTGCCAGCTCACCACCAACCAGGGCGGGCAATGAGCAGTTCTTC CASSPPTRAGNEQFF - TRBV18 - TRBJ2-1
TGTGCCAGCAGTGACATCCGGAGCAAGGGGTGGACCCAGTACTTC CASSDIRSKGWTQYF - TRBV2 - TRBJ2-5
TGTGCCAGCAGTTACTCGTGGAATCAGCCCCAGCATTTT CASSYSWNQPQHF many TRBV6-6 - TRBJ1-5
TGTGCCAGCAGTTTTCGACAGCCGCCTTCTCTTGGCTACACCTTC CASSFRQPPSLGYTF many TRBV27 - TRBJ1-2
TGTGCCAGCAGTGACTCGATTGGGGATACGCAGTATTTT CASSDSIGDTQYF - TRBV6-4 - TRBJ2-3
TGCGCCAGCAGCCCAAAAGGAGCGGGGGGGAGCACAGATACGCAGTATTTT CASSPKGAGGSTDTQYF - TRBV4-1 TRBD2 TRBJ2-3
TGCGCCAGCAGCTTGTTGGGGACAGTCGGGGAGCTGTTTTTT CASSLLGTVGELFF - TRBV5-1 TRBD1 TRBJ2-2
TGCAGTGCTAGAGATCCCCCCCCCGGCGGCGGTAGCACAGATACGCAGTATTTT CSARDPPPGGGSTDTQYF many TRBV20-1 - TRBJ2-3
TGTGCCAGCAGCTTGATCCCTAGCGGGTACGATGAGCAGTTCTTC CASSLIPSGYDEQFF once TRBV7-2 TRBD2 TRBJ2-1
TGCAGTGCTGCCGGGAGCGCCAATAACAATGAGCAGTTCTTC CSAAGSANNNEQFF many TRBV20-1 - TRBJ2-1
TGTGCCAGCAGTTCATCAGGGTCCAACACTGAAGCTTTCTTT CASSSSGSNTEAFF few TRBV7-2 - TRBJ1-1
TGTGCCAGTACCAGGAGACAGAGGGGTTTTGGCTACACCTTC CASTRRQRGFGYTF - TRBV19 - TRBJ1-2
TGTGCCAGCAGCTTAATCGGGACTAGCGGGGTTAATGAGCAGTTCTTC CASSLIGTSGVNEQFF - TRBV7-2 TRBD2 TRBJ2-1
TGTGCCTGGAGTGATAGCTGGTCCCAGTACTTC CAWSDSWSQYF - TRBV30 - TRBJ2-5
TGTGCCAGCAGTTACGACCGGGGTGGGGGGCAAGGCTACACCTTC CASSYDRGGGQGYTF few TRBV6-6 - TRBJ1-2
TGTGCCAGTAGGGATCAACGGGCGAGCACAGATACGCAGTATTTT CASRDQRASTDTQYF - TRBV19 - TRBJ2-3
TGTGCCAGCAGTCCCAGGGCGTTAGAGAGTTCACCCCTCCACTTT CASSPRALESSPLHF many TRBV27 - TRBJ1-6
TGTGCCAGCAGTGCGACTAGCGGGGGGTCGGGGGACCAGTACTTC CASSATSGGSGDQYF - TRBV25-1 TRBD2 TRBJ2-5
TGCAGTGCTCCGACAGGGGGCGGGAGCACTGAAGCTTTCTTT CSAPTGGGSTEAFF few TRBV20-1 TRBD1 TRBJ1-1
TGTGCCAGCAGCCCTCGCAGGGGAAGGGACAATGAGCAGTTCTTC CASSPRRGRDNEQFF few TRBV7-3 - TRBJ2-1
TGTGCCAGCACCCTACTCGAGCAGTTCTTC CASTLLEQFF - TRBV2 - TRBJ2-1
TGCCCGGCCCCCTTTGCGGGGACCTTAAACAATGAGCAGTTCTTC CPAPFAGTLNNEQFF few TRBV20-1 - TRBJ2-1
TGTGCCAGCAGCTCGCGAACAGGGCGAGCGGCTTCACCCCTCCACTTT CASSSRTGRAASPLHF - TRBV3-1 - TRBJ1-6